Sequencing of this TCR beta chain was carried out in a study of blood T cell repertoires in COVID-19. Only in-frame clones appear in the TCRdb table, and some are missing; sequencing was by immunoSEQ multiplex PCR. The sample lists around 460,000 clones, about 87% occurring once. Germline V gene sequence: CDR1 MNHEY, CDR2 SVGAGI. Trimming stripped 8 bases from V and 4 bases from J, with 17 bases between. This CDR3 comprises 14 residues. The sequenced sample was peripheral blood. This TCR derives from a young man with COVID-19, enrolled during active disease. The chain is built from TRBV6-5 and TRBJ1-1, with D unresolved. This CDR3 reads CASARGLSSTEAFF. CDR3 bases: TGTGCCAGCGCCCGAGGGCTGAGCAGCACTGAAGCTTTCTTT.